Listed below are T cell receptor beta chains from one sample, sequenced in a study of patients and donors after allogeneic stem cell transplantation. TCRdb redid the calling of the RT-PCR reads with MiXCR, one entry per CDR3 protein. The table lists more than 850,000 distinct CDR3 sequences, 15% to 20% of them singletons. Input material: blood, either unsorted or a sorted T cell fraction (not recorded which). Source of these receptors: a human donor who was either an allogeneic HSCT recipient or a stem cell or donor lymphocyte infusion donor (not recorded which). It is not recorded whose cells these are; they may come from a transplant donor. The CDR3 runs from the conserved cysteine through the conserved F or W. A D gene is named only where the DNA matches it firmly. Clone size is not always given. Where it is, it says once, few, many or a class for expanded clones.

>TRBV7-8|TRBJ2-3|-|TRBD2
CASSYRGREGTDTQYF
TGTGCCAGCAGCTATCGAGGGCGGGAGGGCACAGATACGCAGTATTTT
>TRBV30|TRBJ1-4|-|TRBD1
CAWSVLWSDRDEKLFF
TGTGCCTGGAGTGTACTTTGGTCGGACAGGGATGAAAAACTGTTTTTT
>TRBV24-1|TRBJ2-7|-|-
CATSIQGGEQYF
TGTGCCACCAGTATACAAGGGGGCGAGCAGTACTTC
>TRBV11-2|TRBJ2-7|few|-
CASSLDPAATSYEQYF
TGTGCCAGCAGCTTAGATCCAGCAGCAACTTCCTACGAGCAGTACTTC
>TRBV11-3|TRBJ2-3|-|-
CASSLWEGTDTQYF
TGTGCCAGCAGCTTGTGGGAGGGCACAGATACGCAGTATTTT
>TRBV5-1|TRBJ2-3|few|-
CASSARQNKPIGDTQYF
TGCGCCAGCAGCGCCCGACAGAATAAACCGATCGGGGATACGCAGTATTTT
>TRBV12-5|TRBJ2-2|-|TRBD2
CASGSSGLAANTGELFF
TGTGCTAGTGGTTCATCTGGACTAGCGGCGAACACCGGGGAGCTGTTTTTT
>TRBV5-6|TRBJ2-2|few|-
CASSLGQDDGELFF
TGTGCCAGCAGCTTGGGGCAGGATGACGGGGAGCTGTTTTTT
>TRBV20-1|TRBJ1-1|few|-
CSATPRGWGEAFF
TGCAGTGCTACCCCCCGGGGGTGGGGTGAAGCTTTCTTT
>TRBV12-3/TRBV12-4|TRBJ1-1|few|-
CASSFGGGLYTEAFF
TGTGCCAGCAGTTTCGGCGGGGGGCTCTACACTGAAGCTTTCTTT
>TRBV12-3/TRBV12-4|TRBJ1-4|-|TRBD1
CASSIGTGVEKLFF
TGTGCCAGCAGTATCGGGACAGGGGTTGAAAAACTGTTTTTT
>TRBV28|TRBJ2-5|few|-
CASRLQGSKREETQYF
TGTGCCAGCAGACTACAGGGATCGAAGAGGGAAGAGACCCAGTACTTC
>TRBV27|TRBJ2-4|-|TRBD1
CASSPGTGLRAKNIQYF
TGTGCCAGCAGTCCTGGGACAGGACTTAGAGCCAAAAACATTCAGTACTTC
>TRBV12-3/TRBV12-4|TRBJ2-1|-|-
CASRNAGGGNEQFF
TGTGCCAGCAGAAATGCAGGGGGAGGTAATGAGCAGTTCTTC
>TRBV10-3|TRBJ2-1|few|-
CAIARDTPRGNEQFF
TGTGCCATCGCCCGGGACACTCCTCGGGGCAATGAGCAGTTCTTC
>TRBV2|TRBJ1-2|few|-
CASSESDSHRPNGYTF
TGTGCCAGCAGTGAGTCGGACAGCCATAGACCTAATGGCTACACCTTC
>TRBV4-2|TRBJ2-3|many|-
CASSARPTGEDTQYF
TGTGCCAGCAGCGCACGACCGACAGGAGAAGATACGCAGTATTTT
>TRBV20-1|TRBJ2-1|-|-
CSARVGGFEQFF
TGCAGTGCTAGAGTGGGGGGCTTTGAGCAGTTCTTC
>TRBV6-1|TRBJ1-5|-|-
CASTEVVYSNQPQHF
TGTGCCAGCACCGAGGTAGTGTATAGCAATCAGCCCCAGCATTTT
>TRBV4-3|TRBJ2-5|many|-
CASSQDGNRGETQYF
TGCGCCAGCAGCCAAGATGGTAACCGAGGGGAGACCCAGTACTTC
>TRBV11-2|TRBJ1-3|-|-
CASSLPPEGGAYRNSGNTIYF
TGTGCCAGCAGCTTACCCCCCGAGGGCGGGGCTTACCGGAACTCTGGAAACACCATATATTTT
>TRBV6-1|TRBJ2-4|-|TRBD1
CASTLGQGHQYF
TGTGCCAGCACCTTGGGACAGGGCCATCAGTACTTC
>TRBV20-1|TRBJ2-1|-|TRBD2
CSARVPGGQYNEQFF
TGCAGTGCTAGAGTCCCGGGGGGGCAATACAATGAGCAGTTCTTC
>TRBV5-4|TRBJ2-7|-|-
CASSLNGKTYEQYF
TGTGCCAGCAGCTTAAACGGCAAAACCTACGAGCAGTACTTC
>TRBV6-2/TRBV6-3|TRBJ1-2|few|-
CASRREDGLYGYTF
TGTGCCAGCAGACGAGAAGACGGTCTATATGGCTACACCTTC
>TRBV6-1|TRBJ1-3|-|-
CATSPGLKQPTIYF
TGTGCCACCTCCCCGGGCCTTAAACAGCCCACCATATATTTT
>TRBV20-1|TRBJ2-2|few|-
CSARAEDRITGELFF
TGCAGTGCTAGGGCAGAGGACAGAATCACCGGGGAGCTGTTTTTT
>TRBV6-5|TRBJ1-2|-|-
CATQGPLGGYTF
TGTGCCACCCAGGGCCCCCTGGGTGGCTACACCTTC
>TRBV3-1|TRBJ2-7|-|TRBD1
CASSPPGGLYEQYF
TGTGCCAGCAGCCCCCCAGGGGGCCTCTACGAGCAGTACTTC
>TRBV5-1|TRBJ1-4|-|-
CASRTGGRTNEKLFF
TGCGCCAGCAGGACCGGGGGACGAACTAATGAAAAACTGTTTTTT
>TRBV15|TRBJ2-5|few|TRBD2
CATPISSGRSFHQETQYF
TGTGCCACCCCGATTTCAAGCGGGAGGAGCTTTCACCAAGAGACCCAGTACTTC